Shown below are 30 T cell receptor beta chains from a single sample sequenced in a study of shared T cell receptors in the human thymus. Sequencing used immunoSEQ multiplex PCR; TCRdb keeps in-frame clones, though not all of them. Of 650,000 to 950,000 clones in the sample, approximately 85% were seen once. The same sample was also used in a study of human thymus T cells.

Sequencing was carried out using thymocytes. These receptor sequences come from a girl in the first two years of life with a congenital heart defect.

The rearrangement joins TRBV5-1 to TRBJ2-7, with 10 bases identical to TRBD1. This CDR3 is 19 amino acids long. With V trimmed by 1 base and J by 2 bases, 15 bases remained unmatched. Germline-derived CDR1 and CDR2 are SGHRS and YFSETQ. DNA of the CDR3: TGCGCCAGCAGCTTGTTACGACAGGGGGCCCTCCTATTCCCCTACGAGCAGTACTTC. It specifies CASSLLRQGALLFPYEQYF.

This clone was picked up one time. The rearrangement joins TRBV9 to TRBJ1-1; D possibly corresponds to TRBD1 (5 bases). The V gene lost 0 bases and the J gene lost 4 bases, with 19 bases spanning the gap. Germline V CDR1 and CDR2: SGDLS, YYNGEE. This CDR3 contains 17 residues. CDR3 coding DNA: TGTGCCAGCAGCGTAGGTTCCGGCGGGGCGCTTGGCACTGAAGCTTTCTTT. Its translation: CASSVGSGGALGTEAFF. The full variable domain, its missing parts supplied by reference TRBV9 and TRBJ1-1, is DSGVTQTPKHLITATGQRVTLRCSPRSGDLSVYWYQQSLDQGLQFLIQYYNGEERAKGNILERFSAQQFPDLHSELNLSSLELGDSALYFCASSVGSGGALGTEAFFGQGTRLTVV.

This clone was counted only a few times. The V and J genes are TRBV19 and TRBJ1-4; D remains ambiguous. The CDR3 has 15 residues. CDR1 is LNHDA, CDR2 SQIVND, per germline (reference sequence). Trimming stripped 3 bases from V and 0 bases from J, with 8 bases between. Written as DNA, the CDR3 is TGTGCCAGTAGTATGGTCGGGTCAACTAATGAAAAACTGTTTTTT. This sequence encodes CASSMVGSTNEKLFF.

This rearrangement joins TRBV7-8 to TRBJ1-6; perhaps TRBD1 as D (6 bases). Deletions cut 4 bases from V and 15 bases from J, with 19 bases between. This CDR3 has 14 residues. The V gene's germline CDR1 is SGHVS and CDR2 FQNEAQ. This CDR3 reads CASSSPPLGANLHF. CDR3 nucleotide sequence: TGTGCCAGCAGCTCCCCGCCGTTGGGGGCCAACCTCCACTTT.

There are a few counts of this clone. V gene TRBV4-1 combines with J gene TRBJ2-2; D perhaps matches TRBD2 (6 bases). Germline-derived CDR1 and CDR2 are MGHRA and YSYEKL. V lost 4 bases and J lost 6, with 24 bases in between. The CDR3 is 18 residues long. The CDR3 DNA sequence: TGCGCCAGCAGCCCAGCAAAGAGAGGGGAACCGGGGGCCGGGGAGCTGTTTTTT. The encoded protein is CASSPAKRGEPGAGELFF.

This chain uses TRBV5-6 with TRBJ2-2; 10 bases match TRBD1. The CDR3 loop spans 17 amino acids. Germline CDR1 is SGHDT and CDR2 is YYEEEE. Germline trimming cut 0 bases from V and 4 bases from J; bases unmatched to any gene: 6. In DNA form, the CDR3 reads TGTGCCAGCAGCTTGGGGGGCCGGGACAGGGGCACCGGGGAGCTGTTTTTT. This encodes CASSLGGRDRGTGELFF. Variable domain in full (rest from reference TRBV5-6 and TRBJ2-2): DAGVTQSPTHLIKTRGQQVTLRCSPKSGHDTVSWYQQALGQGPQFIFQYYEEEERQRGNFPDRFSGHQFPNYSSELNVNALLLGDSALYLCASSLGGRDRGTGELFFGEGSRLTVL.

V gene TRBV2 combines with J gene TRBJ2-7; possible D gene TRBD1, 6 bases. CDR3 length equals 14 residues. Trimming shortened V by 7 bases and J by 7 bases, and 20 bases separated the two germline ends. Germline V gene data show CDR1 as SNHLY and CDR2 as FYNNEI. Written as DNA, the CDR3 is TGTGCCAGCATGTACCGGACAGAGGCTCGGGAGCAGTACTTC. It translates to CASMYRTEAREQYF.

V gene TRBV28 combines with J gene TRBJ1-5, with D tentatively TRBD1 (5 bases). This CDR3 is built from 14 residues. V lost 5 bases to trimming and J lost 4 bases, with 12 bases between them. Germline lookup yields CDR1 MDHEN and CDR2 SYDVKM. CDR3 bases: TGTGCCAGCAGTCAGGGTCTTGGTAATCAGCCCCAGCATTTT. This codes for CASSQGLGNQPQHF.

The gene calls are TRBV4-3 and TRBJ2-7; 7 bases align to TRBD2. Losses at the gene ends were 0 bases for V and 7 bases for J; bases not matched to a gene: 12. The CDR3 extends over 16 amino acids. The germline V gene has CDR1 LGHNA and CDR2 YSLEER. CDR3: CASSQDWGGEATEQYF. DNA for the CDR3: TGCGCCAGCAGCCAAGATTGGGGGGGGGAGGCTACGGAGCAGTACTTC.

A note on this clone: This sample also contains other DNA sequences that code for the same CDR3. CDR3 amino acids: CASSLDSYGYTF. CDR3 coding DNA: TGTGCCAGCAGTTTAGACAGCTATGGCTACACCTTC. V gene TRBV28 combines with J gene TRBJ1-2; maybe TRBD1 (5 bases). Germline assignment: CDR1 MDHEN and CDR2 SYDVKM. Trimming removed 2 bases at V and 4 bases at J, with 5 bases between. The CDR3 totals 12 residues.

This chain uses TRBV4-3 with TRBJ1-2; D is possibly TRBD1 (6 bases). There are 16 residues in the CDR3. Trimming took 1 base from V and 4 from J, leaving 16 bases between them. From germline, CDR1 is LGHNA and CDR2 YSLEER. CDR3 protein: CASSQVGQGNSYGYTF. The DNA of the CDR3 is TGCGCCAGCAGCCAAGTGGGGCAGGGGAACTCCTATGGCTACACCTTC.

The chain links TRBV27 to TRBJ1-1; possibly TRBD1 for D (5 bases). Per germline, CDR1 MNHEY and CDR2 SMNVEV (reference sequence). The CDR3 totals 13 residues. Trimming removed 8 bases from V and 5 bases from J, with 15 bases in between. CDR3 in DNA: TGTGCCAGCTCTGGGGCCTCAAGAACTGAAGCTTTCTTT. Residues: CASSGASRTEAFF.

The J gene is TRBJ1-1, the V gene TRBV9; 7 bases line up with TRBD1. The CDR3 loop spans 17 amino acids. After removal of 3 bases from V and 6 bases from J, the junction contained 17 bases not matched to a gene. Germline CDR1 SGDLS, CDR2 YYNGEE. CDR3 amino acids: CASSAKLTGYGVAEAFF. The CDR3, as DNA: TGTGCCAGCAGCGCAAAACTGACAGGGTATGGGGTCGCTGAAGCTTTCTTT. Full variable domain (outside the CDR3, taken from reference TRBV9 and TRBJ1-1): DSGVTQTPKHLITATGQRVTLRCSPRSGDLSVYWYQQSLDQGLQFLIQYYNGEERAKGNILERFSAQQFPDLHSELNLSSLELGDSALYFCASSAKLTGYGVAEAFFGQGTRLTVV.

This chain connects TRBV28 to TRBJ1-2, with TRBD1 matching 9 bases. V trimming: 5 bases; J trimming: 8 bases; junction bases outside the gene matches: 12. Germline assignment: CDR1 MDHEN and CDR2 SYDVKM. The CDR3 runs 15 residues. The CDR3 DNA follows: TGTGCCAGCAGTCCCCCTCCGGGACAGGGACACGGCTACACCTTC. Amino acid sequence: CASSPPPGQGHGYTF.

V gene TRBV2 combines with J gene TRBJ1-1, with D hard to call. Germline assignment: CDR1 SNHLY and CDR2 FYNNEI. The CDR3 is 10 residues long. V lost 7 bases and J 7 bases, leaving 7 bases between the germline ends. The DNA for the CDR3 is TGTGCCAGCATGCGTAGTGAAGCTTTCTTT. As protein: CASMRSEAFF. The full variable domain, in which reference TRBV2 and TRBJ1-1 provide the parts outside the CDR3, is EPEVTQTPSHQVTQMGQEVILRCVPISNHLYFYWYRQILGQKVEFLVSFYNNEISEKSEIFDDQFSVERPDGSNFTLKIRSTKLEDSAMYFCASMRSEAFFGQGTRLTVV.

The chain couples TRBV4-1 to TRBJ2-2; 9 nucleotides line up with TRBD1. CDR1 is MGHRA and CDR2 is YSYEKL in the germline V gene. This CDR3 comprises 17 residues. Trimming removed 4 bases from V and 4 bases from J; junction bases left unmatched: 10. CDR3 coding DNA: TGCGCCAGCAGCCGCGGAACAGGGGGCACTTTCACCGGGGAGCTGTTTTTT. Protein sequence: CASSRGTGGTFTGELFF.

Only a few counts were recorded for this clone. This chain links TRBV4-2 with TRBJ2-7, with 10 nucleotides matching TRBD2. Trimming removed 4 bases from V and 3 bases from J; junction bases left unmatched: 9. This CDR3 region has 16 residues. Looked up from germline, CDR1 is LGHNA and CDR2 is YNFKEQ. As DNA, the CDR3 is TGTGCCAGCAGCCCCTTACGGACTAGCGGACGCTACGAGCAGTACTTC. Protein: CASSPLRTSGRYEQYF.

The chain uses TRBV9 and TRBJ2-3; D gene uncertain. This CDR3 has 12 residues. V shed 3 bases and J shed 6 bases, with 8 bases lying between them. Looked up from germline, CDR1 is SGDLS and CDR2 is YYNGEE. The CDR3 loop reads CASSASQDTQYF. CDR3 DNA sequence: TGTGCCAGCAGCGCTAGTCAGGATACGCAGTATTTT.

The CDR3 DNA sequence: TGTGCCATCAGTGACAGGGGAGAGCAGCCCCAGCATTTT. Its translation is CAISDRGEQPQHF. The chain uses TRBV10-3 and TRBJ1-5; perhaps TRBD1 as D (6 bases). Trimming removed 3 bases from V and 7 bases from J, with 10 bases in between. Germline assignment: CDR1 ENHRY and CDR2 SYGVKD. The CDR3 runs 13 residues.

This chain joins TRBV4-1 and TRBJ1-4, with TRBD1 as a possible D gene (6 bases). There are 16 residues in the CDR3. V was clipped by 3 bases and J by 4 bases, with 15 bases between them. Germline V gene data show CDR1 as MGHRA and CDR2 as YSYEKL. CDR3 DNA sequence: TGCGCCAGCAGCCAGGTTACAGGGCAGATTAATGAAAAACTGTTTTTT. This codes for CASSQVTGQINEKLFF.

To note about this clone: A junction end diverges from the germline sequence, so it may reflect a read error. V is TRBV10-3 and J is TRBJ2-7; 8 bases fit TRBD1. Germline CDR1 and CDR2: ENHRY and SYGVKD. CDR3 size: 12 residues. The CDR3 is CAISDLRRGLMF. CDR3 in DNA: TGTGCCATCAGTGACCTACGCAGGGGGCTAATGTTC.

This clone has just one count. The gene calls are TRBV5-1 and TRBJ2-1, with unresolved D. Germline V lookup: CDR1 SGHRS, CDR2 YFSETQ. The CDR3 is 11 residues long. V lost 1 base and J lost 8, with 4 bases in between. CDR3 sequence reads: CASSLTDEQFF. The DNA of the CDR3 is TGCGCCAGCAGCTTGACGGATGAGCAGTTCTTC.

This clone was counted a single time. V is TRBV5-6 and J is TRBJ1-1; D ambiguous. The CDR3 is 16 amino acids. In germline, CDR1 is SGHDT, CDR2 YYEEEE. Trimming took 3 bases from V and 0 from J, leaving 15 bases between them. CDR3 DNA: TGTGCCAGCAGCTCGGGTGAAGCCAGCATGAACACTGAAGCTTTCTTT. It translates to CASSSGEASMNTEAFF.

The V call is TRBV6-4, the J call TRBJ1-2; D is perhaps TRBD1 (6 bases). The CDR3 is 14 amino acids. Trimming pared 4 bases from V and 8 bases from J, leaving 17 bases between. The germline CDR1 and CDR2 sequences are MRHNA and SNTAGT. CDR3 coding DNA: TGTGCCAGCAGTGCCCGCGGGGGCCTGGACGGCTACACCTTC. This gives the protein CASSARGGLDGYTF.

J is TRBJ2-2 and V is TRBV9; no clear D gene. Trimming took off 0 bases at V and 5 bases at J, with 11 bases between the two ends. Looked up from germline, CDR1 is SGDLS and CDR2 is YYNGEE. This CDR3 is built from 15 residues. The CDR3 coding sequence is TGTGCCAGCAGCGTAGGGGCAGTAACTACCGGGGAGCTGTTTTTT. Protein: CASSVGAVTTGELFF.

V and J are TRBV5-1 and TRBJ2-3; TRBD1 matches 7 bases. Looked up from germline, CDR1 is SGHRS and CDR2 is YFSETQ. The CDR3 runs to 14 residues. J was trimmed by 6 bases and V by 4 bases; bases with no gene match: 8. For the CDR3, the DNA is TGCGCCAGCAGCCACGGGCCGGGACAGGATACGCAGTATTTT. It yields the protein CASSHGPGQDTQYF.

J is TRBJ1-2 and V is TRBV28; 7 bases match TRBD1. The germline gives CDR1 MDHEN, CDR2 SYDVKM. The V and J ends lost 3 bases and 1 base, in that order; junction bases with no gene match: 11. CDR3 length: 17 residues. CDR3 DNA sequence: TGTGCCAGCAGTTTTCAATTCGGACAGGAACTTAACTATGGCTACACCTTC. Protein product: CASSFQFGQELNYGYTF.

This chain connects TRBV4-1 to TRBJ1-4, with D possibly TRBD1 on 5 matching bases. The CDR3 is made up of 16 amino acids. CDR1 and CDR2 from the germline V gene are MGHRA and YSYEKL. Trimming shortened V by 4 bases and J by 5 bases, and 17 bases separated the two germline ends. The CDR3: CASSLSPGRHNEKLFF. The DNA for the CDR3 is TGCGCCAGCAGCCTGTCGCCAGGGAGGCACAATGAAAAACTGTTTTTT.

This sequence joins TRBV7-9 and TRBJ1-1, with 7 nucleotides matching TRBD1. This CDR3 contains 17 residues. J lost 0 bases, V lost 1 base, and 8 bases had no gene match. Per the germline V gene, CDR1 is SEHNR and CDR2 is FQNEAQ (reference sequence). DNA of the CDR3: TGTGCCAGCAGCTTAGGAAGAACAGGGGCGGTGAACACTGAAGCTTTCTTT. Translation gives CASSLGRTGAVNTEAFF.

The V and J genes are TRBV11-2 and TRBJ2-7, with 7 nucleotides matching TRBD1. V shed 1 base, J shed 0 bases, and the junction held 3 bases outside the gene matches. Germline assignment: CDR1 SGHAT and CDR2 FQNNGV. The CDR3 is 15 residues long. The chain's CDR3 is CASSLGSGGSYEQYF. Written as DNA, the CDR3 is TGTGCCAGCAGCTTAGGATCAGGGGGCTCCTACGAGCAGTACTTC.